What follows are 29 T cell receptor beta chains derived from one specimen sequenced in a study of PD-L1 blockade in urothelial cancer. Sequenced by immunoSEQ multiplex PCR; TCRdb stores in-frame clones only, minus some. This sample has over 50,000 clones, with 86% found just once. Sequenced material: PBMCs, taken around atezolizumab (anti-PD-L1) treatment. The receptors shown here come from a man aged 50 to 59 with urothelial cancer.

The rearrangement uses TRBV7-2 and TRBJ1-5, with 7 bases lining up with TRBD1. The CDR3 is 15 residues long. Germline CDR1 and CDR2: SGHTA and FQGNSA. The ends lost 1 base at V and 2 bases at J; junction bases unmatched: 2. CDR3 residues: CASSLGGTGNQPQHF. CDR3 nucleotides: TGTGCCAGCAGCTTAGGAGGGACAGGCAATCAGCCCCAGCATTTT.

The gene calls are TRBV15 and TRBJ2-5, with 13 positions matching TRBD2. After removal of 5 bases from V and 5 bases from J, the junction contained 8 bases not matched to a gene. CDR3 length equals 16 residues. Germline values: CDR1 LNHNV, CDR2 YYDKDF (reference sequence). For the CDR3, the DNA is TGTGCCACCAGCGGAAAACTAGCGGGAGGGCGGGAGACCCAGTACTTC. It translates to CATSGKLAGGRETQYF. Complete variable domain (other parts from reference TRBV15 and TRBJ2-5): DAMVIQNPRYQVTQFGKPVTLSCSQTLNHNVMYWYQQKSSQAPKLLFHYYDKDFNNEADTPDNFQSRRPNTSFCFLDIRSPGLGDTAMYLCATSGKLAGGRETQYFGPGTRLLVL.

This sequence joins TRBV15 and TRBJ1-2; D gene unclear. The germline V and J ends were trimmed by 0 bases and 3 bases, with 8 bases remaining between them. Germline values: CDR1 LNHNV, CDR2 YYDKDF (reference sequence). This CDR3 has 14 residues. This CDR3 reads CATSRDLTYYGYTF. The CDR3 region has the DNA TGTGCCACCAGCAGAGATCTGACTTACTATGGCTACACCTTC. The full variable domain, rest sourced from reference TRBV15 and TRBJ1-2, is DAMVIQNPRYQVTQFGKPVTLSCSQTLNHNVMYWYQQKSSQAPKLLFHYYDKDFNNEADTPDNFQSRRPNTSFCFLDIRSPGLGDTAMYLCATSRDLTYYGYTFGSGTRLTVV.

The chain has TRBV5-1 and TRBJ2-5; possibly TRBD1 for D (5 bases). Trimming stripped 0 bases from V and 2 bases from J, with 8 bases between. The germline CDR1 and CDR2 sequences are SGHRS and YFSETQ. The CDR3 extends over 14 amino acids. The CDR3 reads CASSLVGVQETQYF. The CDR3 nucleotides are TGCGCCAGCAGCTTGGTAGGGGTACAAGAGACCCAGTACTTC.

This chain joins TRBV18 and TRBJ1-4; no firm D call. The V end was cut by 5 bases, the J end by 0 bases, with 13 bases between. Germline CDR1 KGHSH, CDR2 LQKENI. This CDR3 comprises 16 residues. The CDR3 protein is CASSSGRLATNEKLFF. As DNA, the CDR3 is TGTGCCAGCTCAAGCGGACGGCTTGCAACTAATGAAAAACTGTTTTTT.

The rearrangement uses TRBV28 and TRBJ1-5; a weak D match, TRBD1 (6 bases). The CDR3 is 17 residues long. In germline, CDR1 is MDHEN, CDR2 SYDVKM. The V gene lost 6 bases and the J gene lost 4 bases, with 22 bases spanning the gap. The CDR3 sequence is CASSPIGRGARNQPQHF. The DNA of the CDR3 is TGTGCCAGCAGCCCCATCGGGCGGGGGGCGAGAAATCAGCCCCAGCATTTT.

CDR3: CASSESYATEQYF. The CDR3 region has the DNA TGCGCCAGCAGTGAGTCGTACGCTACCGAGCAGTACTTC. The chain has TRBV10-2 and TRBJ2-7, with unresolved D. The CDR3 spans 13 residues. Germline V gene data show CDR1 as WSHSY and CDR2 as SAAADI. Trimming removed 0 bases from V and 6 bases from J, with 9 bases in between.

This clone was observed a few times. V usage is TRBV7-8 and J usage is TRBJ2-1; tentative D call: TRBD1 (6 bases). Germline CDR1 is SGHVS and CDR2 is FQNEAQ. The CDR3 runs to 16 residues. V gave up 5 bases and J gave up 6 bases, with 20 bases separating them. The CDR3 loop reads CASSPRTAGSLNEQFF. CDR3 DNA sequence: TGTGCCAGCAGCCCTCGGACAGCCGGTTCCCTCAATGAGCAGTTCTTC.

A single count supports this clone. J is TRBJ2-3 and V is TRBV5-4; 11 bases align to TRBD1. The CDR3 consists of 17 residues. Germline-derived CDR1 and CDR2 are SGHNT and YYREEE (reference sequence). V was clipped by 1 base and J by 0 bases; unmatched bases: 4. As DNA, the CDR3 is TGTGCCAGCAGCTTGCGGGACAGGGGGGCGAGCACAGATACGCAGTATTTT. Encoded protein: CASSLRDRGASTDTQYF.

This clone was observed once. V gene TRBV27 combines with J gene TRBJ2-3; 13 bases agree with TRBD2. With V trimmed by 7 bases and J by 8 bases, 3 bases remained unmatched. Germline lookup yields CDR1 MNHEY and CDR2 SMNVEV (reference sequence). The CDR3 has 13 amino acids. For the CDR3, the DNA is TGTGCCAGCACAACTAGCGGGAGGGGTACGCAGTATTTT. This encodes CASTTSGRGTQYF.

The chain recombines TRBV5-1 with TRBJ1-2, with D possibly TRBD1 on 6 matching bases. Germline loops: CDR1 SGHRS, CDR2 YFSETQ. This CDR3 comprises 18 residues. V lost 4 bases to trimming and J lost 2 bases, with 24 bases between them. This CDR3 reads CASSPGGLLGDKNYGYTF. Here the CDR3 DNA reads TGCGCCAGCAGCCCGGGGGGCCTTCTCGGCGATAAGAACTATGGCTACACCTTC.

A single count supports this clone. The chain recombines TRBV21-1 with TRBJ2-7; the DNA was not used to check the table's D call, TRBD1. TRBV21-1 is tagged as a pseudogene. This CDR3 has 16 residues. The CDR3 sequence: CASSPRFRLSSYEQYF. CDR3 DNA sequence: TGTGCCAGCAGCCCGAGATTCAGGTTAAGCTCCTACGAGCAGTACTTC.

The chain uses TRBV7-9 and TRBJ2-1; tentative D call: TRBD2 (5 bases). There are 15 residues in the CDR3. The ends were cut back, 5 bases at V and 8 bases at J, with 19 bases in the middle. CDR1 is SEHNR and CDR2 is FQNEAQ in the germline V gene (reference sequence). The CDR3 loop reads CASSLLGTSLHEQFF. Here the CDR3 DNA reads TGTGCCAGCAGCCTACTGGGAACTAGTCTCCATGAGCAGTTCTTC.

A single count supports this clone. The chain joins TRBV11-2 to TRBJ2-3; 12 bases align to TRBD2. CDR3 size: 17 residues. The germline CDR1 and CDR2 sequences are SGHAT and FQNNGV. V trimming: 5 bases; J trimming: 2 bases; junction bases outside the gene matches: 8. CDR3 in amino acids: CASSQRTSGANTDTQYF. DNA for the CDR3: TGTGCCAGCAGCCAGAGGACTAGCGGGGCCAACACAGATACGCAGTATTTT.

The chain carries TRBV4-1 and TRBJ2-4; weak D call: TRBD2 (5 bases). V gave up 1 base and J gave up 2 bases, with 15 bases separating them. CDR3 size: 17 residues. Germline CDR1 reads MGHRA; CDR2 reads YSYEKL. CDR3 residues: CASSQGRGQDPKNIQYF. CDR3 sequence (DNA): TGCGCCAGCAGCCAAGGGCGAGGGCAGGATCCCAAAAACATTCAGTACTTC.

The V and J genes are TRBV6-1 and TRBJ2-7; TRBD2 is a possible D gene (7 bases). Germline V gene lookup returns CDR1 MNHNS and CDR2 SASEGT. The CDR3 sequence is 12 residues long. Between the trimmed V and J ends, which lost 6 bases and 6 bases, there was a span of 12 bases. The DNA for the CDR3 is TGTGCCAGCAGCCCCGGGGGGCGCGAGCAGTACTTC. This translates into CASSPGGREQYF.

The CDR3: CASSPDRLGTYGYTF. The CDR3 region has the DNA TGTGCCAGCTCACCAGACAGGCTTGGTACCTATGGCTACACCTTC. The V and J genes are TRBV18 and TRBJ1-2; D perhaps matches TRBD1 (6 bases). The CDR3 spans 15 residues. Per the germline V gene, CDR1 is KGHSH and CDR2 is LQKENI. Trimming shortened V by 2 bases and J by 4 bases, and 14 bases separated the two germline ends.

This chain connects TRBV10-2 to TRBJ1-5; possible D gene TRBD1, 6 bases. Germline CDR1 is WSHSY and CDR2 is SAAADI. The CDR3 contains 13 residues. V was clipped by 9 bases and J by 2 bases, with 11 bases between them. The CDR3 is CARTTGCNQPQHF. For the CDR3, the DNA is TGCGCCAGGACGACAGGTTGCAATCAGCCCCAGCATTTT.

J is TRBJ2-1 and V is TRBV30; TRBD1 might be the D (6 bases). The germline gives CDR1 GTSNPN, CDR2 SVGIG (reference sequence). V was clipped by 0 bases and J by 8 bases, with 17 bases between them. The CDR3 sequence is 15 residues long. This CDR3 reads CAWSVLYVGGDEQFF. As DNA, the CDR3 is TGTGCCTGGAGTGTACTTTATGTTGGGGGCGATGAGCAGTTCTTC.

The chain carries TRBV7-9 and TRBJ1-6; 7 bases fit TRBD1. This CDR3 is built from 14 residues. V shed 3 bases, J shed 10 bases, and the junction held 6 bases outside the gene matches. Germline CDR1 reads SEHNR; CDR2 reads FQNEAQ (reference sequence). The chain's CDR3 is CASSLTGFASPLHF. CDR3 DNA sequence: TGTGCCAGCAGCTTGACAGGGTTTGCGTCACCCCTCCACTTT.

The chain combines TRBV19 with TRBJ1-2, with D hard to call. This CDR3 spans 16 amino acids. V was pared by 0 bases and J by 0 bases, with 11 bases between. Germline-derived CDR1 and CDR2 are LNHDA and SQIVND (reference sequence). The CDR3 bases are TGTGCCAGTAGTATAGACTCGGGTCTTCCTAACTATGGCTACACCTTC. Its protein product is CASSIDSGLPNYGYTF. Full variable domain (outside the CDR3, taken from reference TRBV19 and TRBJ1-2): DGGITQSPKYLFRKEGQNVTLSCEQNLNHDAMYWYRQDPGQGLRLIYYSQIVNDFQKGDIAEGYSVSREKKESFPLTVTSAQKNPTAFYLCASSIDSGLPNYGYTFGSGTRLTVV.

This clone was observed a single time. The rearrangement joins TRBV18 to TRBJ2-5, with D maybe TRBD2 (5 bases). CDR1 KGHSH and CDR2 LQKENI come from the germline V gene. V lost 5 bases and J 0 bases, leaving 7 bases between the germline ends. The length of the CDR3 is 13 residues. The CDR3: CASSSGYQETQYF. The CDR3 nucleotides are TGTGCCAGCTCATCGGGGTACCAAGAGACCCAGTACTTC.

The chain recombines TRBV19 with TRBJ2-3; 7 bases line up with TRBD2. The trim removed 6 bases at V and 4 bases at J, leaving 7 bases unmatched. Germline CDR1 and CDR2: LNHDA and SQIVND (reference sequence). There are 14 residues in the CDR3. This CDR3 is CASRLSGTSDTQYF. The CDR3 DNA reads as TGTGCCAGTAGACTAAGCGGGACCTCAGATACGCAGTATTTT.

The J gene is TRBJ1-2, the V gene TRBV28, with TRBD1 matching 11 bases. The germline V gene encodes CDR1 MDHEN and CDR2 SYDVKM. The CDR3 length is 18 residues. The V gene end was trimmed by 4 bases and the J gene end by 2 bases; junction bases not matched to a gene: 12. The CDR3 is CASSSYPGTGGGNYGYTF. The CDR3 DNA follows: TGTGCCAGCAGTTCTTACCCCGGGACAGGGGGAGGAAACTATGGCTACACCTTC.

This rearrangement joins TRBV18 to TRBJ2-7; 12 positions match TRBD2. The germline gives CDR1 KGHSH, CDR2 LQKENI. The CDR3 runs 15 residues. V shed 6 bases, J shed 6 bases, and the junction held 9 bases outside the gene matches. CDR3 residues: CASSSGTSGLGEQYF. DNA of the CDR3: TGTGCCAGCTCGTCCGGGACTAGCGGGCTGGGCGAGCAGTACTTC.

Comments on this clone: The same CDR3 is also encoded by other DNA sequences in this sample. The chain has TRBV6-5 and TRBJ1-5; no reliable D call. The CDR3 consists of 13 residues. In germline, CDR1 is MNHEY, CDR2 SVGAGI. Between the trimmed V and J ends, which lost 6 bases and 4 bases, there was a span of 10 bases. DNA for the CDR3: TGTGCCAGCAGCCTACAGCAAAATCAGCCCCAGCATTTT. It codes for CASSLQQNQPQHF.

The chain uses TRBV4-2 and TRBJ1-1; 9 nucleotides agree with TRBD1. CDR1 and CDR2 from the germline V gene are LGHNA and YNFKEQ. This CDR3 contains 14 residues. Germline trimming cut 2 bases from V and 3 bases from J; bases unmatched to any gene: 1. CDR3 sequence: CASSQRDRDTEAFF. The CDR3 bases are TGTGCCAGCAGCCAAAGGGACAGGGACACTGAAGCTTTCTTT.

This chain joins TRBV4-1 and TRBJ2-2; D gene uncertain. This CDR3 spans 12 amino acids. Trimming shortened V by 2 bases and J by 4 bases, and 2 bases separated the two germline ends. From germline, CDR1 is MGHRA and CDR2 YSYEKL. CDR3 in DNA: TGCGCCAGCAGCCAACTCACCGGGGAGCTGTTTTTT. Encoded protein: CASSQLTGELFF.

The rearrangement joins TRBV28 to TRBJ1-1; D is ambiguous. Germline values: CDR1 MDHEN, CDR2 SYDVKM. The CDR3 is made up of 11 amino acids. V dropped 3 bases and J dropped 8 bases, with 7 bases sitting between them. For the CDR3, the DNA is TGTGCCAGCAGTTTTCTCCTCGAAGCTTTCTTT. Amino acid sequence: CASSFLLEAFF.